A single sample is the source of the 22 T cell receptor beta chains below, sequenced in a study of Graves' ophthalmopathy and Graves' hyperthyroidism. Amplification from RNA transcripts yielded the TCR beta CDR3 regions. Second-round multiplex PCR came after first-round RT-PCR with HTBI primers. One entry per CDR3 protein, called by TCRdb with MiXCR from the multiplex PCR reads. The data hold about 210,000 distinct CDR3 sequences, with 25% to 30% observed a single time. Specimen: peripheral blood. These TCRs come from a man aged 45 to 65 with Graves' ophthalmopathy.

V usage is TRBV2 and J usage is TRBJ1-6; 9 bases map to TRBD1. This CDR3 region has 14 residues. Unmatched junction bases numbered 4, after V lost 6 bases and J lost 7 bases. Germline CDR1 SNHLY, CDR2 FYNNEI. CDR3 bases: TGTGCCAGCAGGAAGACAGGGGGAAATTCACCCCTCCACTTT. Translated, it gives CASRKTGGNSPLHF. Complete variable domain (other parts from reference TRBV2 and TRBJ1-6): EPEVTQTPSHQVTQMGQEVILRCVPISNHLYFYWYRQILGQKVEFLVSFYNNEISEKSEIFDDQFSVERPDGSNFTLKIRSTKLEDSAMYFCASRKTGGNSPLHFGNGTRLTVT.

This clonotype was counted many times. This rearrangement joins TRBV10-3 to TRBJ2-7, with 7 bases aligning to TRBD1. Germline V CDR1 and CDR2: ENHRY, SYGVKD. The trim removed 7 bases at V and 6 bases at J, leaving 9 bases unmatched. The CDR3 sequence is 13 residues long. This CDR3 is CAITSSTGVEQYF. In nucleotides, the CDR3 is TGTGCCATCACTTCCTCCACAGGGGTCGAGCAGTACTTC.

This clonotype was observed many times. The chain joins TRBV4-3 to TRBJ1-1; D perhaps matches TRBD1 (5 bases). Trimming took off 3 bases at V and 8 bases at J, with 13 bases between the two ends. The germline CDR1 and CDR2 sequences are LGHNA and YSLEER. There are 13 residues in the CDR3. CDR3 coding DNA: TGCGCCAGCAGCCACCCCCCGGGACCCGAAGCTTTCTTT. This translates into CASSHPPGPEAFF.

This chain joins TRBV6-1 and TRBJ1-2; 8 nucleotides match TRBD1. CDR1 is MNHNS and CDR2 is SASEGT in the germline V gene. The CDR3 is 14 residues long. With V trimmed by 6 bases and J by 2 bases, 5 bases remained unmatched. The CDR3 spells CASSPGQENYGYTF. The CDR3 DNA is TGTGCCAGCAGCCCGGGACAGGAGAACTATGGCTACACCTTC.

The gene calls are TRBV28 and TRBJ2-7, with TRBD1 as a possible D gene (6 bases). V lost 7 bases to trimming and J lost 3 bases, with 13 bases between them. The CDR3 is 13 amino acids. Per the germline V gene, CDR1 is MDHEN and CDR2 is SYDVKM. The CDR3 nucleotides are TGTGCCAGCAACAGGGCCGGGCTCTACGAGCAGTACTTC. Protein sequence: CASNRAGLYEQYF.

This clonotype was observed a few times. A much larger clone is a single base away; this may be a read error. V usage is TRBV10-2 and J usage is TRBJ2-7; D unclear. This CDR3 has 15 residues. Trimming shortened V by 1 base and J by 3 bases, and 13 bases separated the two germline ends. Germline V lookup: CDR1 WSHSY, CDR2 SAAADI. In DNA form, the CDR3 reads TGCGCCAGCAGTGAGTTGGAATTTCGTAACTACGAGCAGTACTTC. Its translation is CASSELEFRNYEQYF.

There are many counts of this clonotype. The gene calls are TRBV20-1 and TRBJ2-5; D ambiguous. The ends were cut back, 3 bases at V and 4 bases at J, with 18 bases in the middle. The CDR3 spans 15 residues. Germline V CDR1 and CDR2: DFQATT, SNEGSKA (reference sequence). CDR3 coding DNA: TGCAGTGCTAGCGGTATTACCGCCATCGGAGAGACCCAGTACTTC. Protein sequence: CSASGITAIGETQYF.

This clonotype was detected ten times or more. J is TRBJ2-4 and V is TRBV14; D possibly corresponds to TRBD2 (7 bases). Germline-derived CDR1 and CDR2 are SGHDN and FVKESK. Trimming removed 0 bases at V and 6 bases at J, with 12 bases between. CDR3 length equals 15 residues. The DNA for the CDR3 is TGTGCCAGCAGCCAAGAACGCGGGGGCGGAAACATTCAGTACTTC. This codes for CASSQERGGGNIQYF.

This clonotype occurred many times. V and J are TRBV28 and TRBJ2-4, with 10 nucleotides matching TRBD1. The germline V gene encodes CDR1 MDHEN and CDR2 SYDVKM. Unmatched junction bases numbered 19, after V lost 5 bases and J lost 3 bases. The CDR3 consists of 20 residues. The CDR3 is CASSIPPGQGWAEGKNIQYF. The CDR3 bases are TGTGCCAGCAGTATTCCGCCGGGACAGGGGTGGGCAGAGGGCAAAAACATTCAGTACTTC.

This chain links TRBV5-6 with TRBJ1-5; D possibly corresponds to TRBD1 (6 bases). The V and J ends lost 0 bases and 0 bases respectively, with 10 bases between them. CDR1 is SGHDT and CDR2 is YYEEEE in the germline V gene. The CDR3 extends over 16 amino acids. DNA of the CDR3: TGTGCCAGCAGCTTGGCAGGACAGACTAGCAATCAGCCCCAGCATTTT. Translation: CASSLAGQTSNQPQHF. Looking up the rest from reference TRBV5-6 and TRBJ1-5 gives the full variable domain: DAGVTQSPTHLIKTRGQQVTLRCSPKSGHDTVSWYQQALGQGPQFIFQYYEEEERQRGNFPDRFSGHQFPNYSSELNVNALLLGDSALYLCASSLAGQTSNQPQHFGDGTRLSIL.

This clonotype was counted at least ten times. The V and J genes are TRBV6-5 and TRBJ1-1; no clear D gene. Germline V gene sequence: CDR1 MNHEY, CDR2 SVGAGI. The CDR3 totals 14 residues. The V end was cut by 2 bases, the J end by 0 bases, with 7 bases between. CDR3 loop: CASSYESLNTEAFF. The CDR3 region has the DNA TGTGCCAGCAGTTACGAAAGTTTGAACACTGAAGCTTTCTTT.

This clonotype was seen at least ten times. The V call is TRBV28, the J call TRBJ1-2; a possible D gene is TRBD1 (5 bases). V was pared by 3 bases and J by 6 bases, with 11 bases between. From germline, CDR1 is MDHEN and CDR2 SYDVKM. The CDR3 has 13 amino acids. CDR3 sequence reads: CASSLFRGDGYTF. For the CDR3, the DNA is TGTGCCAGCAGTTTGTTCCGAGGGGATGGCTACACCTTC.

This clonotype was found many times. The V call is TRBV14, the J call TRBJ2-5; perhaps TRBD2 as D (6 bases). Germline assignment: CDR1 SGHDN and CDR2 FVKESK. This CDR3 contains 14 residues. V dropped 4 bases and J dropped 5 bases, with 14 bases sitting between them. Written as DNA, the CDR3 is TGTGCCAGCAGCCCTCGCGGGATTCAGGAGACCCAGTACTTC. The encoded protein is CASSPRGIQETQYF.

This clonotype was found many times. This chain links TRBV6-1 with TRBJ2-5; D is unclear. CDR1 is MNHNS and CDR2 is SASEGT in the germline V gene. V was clipped by 3 bases and J by 5 bases, with 7 bases between them. The CDR3 has 12 residues. The CDR3 DNA reads as TGTGCCAGCAGTGACAACGCGGAGACCCAGTACTTC. Its protein product is CASSDNAETQYF.

This clonotype appeared many times. The V call is TRBV7-2, the J call TRBJ2-7, with 8 bases lining up with TRBD1. Germline CDR1 and CDR2: SGHTA and FQGNSA. The length of the CDR3 is 14 residues. V shed 0 bases and J 3 bases; nucleotides not matched to a gene: 1. CDR3 sequence (DNA): TGTGCCAGCAGCTTAGCCGGGACAGGCTACGAGCAGTACTTC. It codes for CASSLAGTGYEQYF. The whole variable domain, remainder taken from reference TRBV7-2 and TRBJ2-7, is GAGVSQSPSNKVTEKGKDVELRCDPISGHTALYWYRQSLGQGLEFLIYFQGNSAPDKSGLPSDRFSAERTGGSVSTLTIQRTQQEDSAVYLCASSLAGTGYEQYFGPGTRLTVT.

The chain is built from TRBV12-3 or TRBV12-4 and TRBJ2-5; D gene ambiguous. V dropped 6 bases and J dropped 5 bases, with 13 bases sitting between them. This CDR3 is 13 amino acids long. The CDR3 sequence is CASSLSLRETQYF. CDR3 DNA sequence: TGTGCCAGCAGCCTTTCCCTTCGGGAGACCCAGTACTTC.

This clonotype was counted at least ten times. This chain joins TRBV11-3 and TRBJ2-7; D is perhaps TRBD2 (5 bases). This CDR3 has 13 amino acids. V lost 5 bases and J lost 8, with 16 bases in between. Germline assignment: CDR1 SGHNT and CDR2 YENEEA. CDR3 nucleotide sequence: TGTGCCAGCAGCGCCGGAGAGGGTGGAAAGCAGTACTTC. It codes for CASSAGEGGKQYF.

The chain employs TRBV11-2 and TRBJ1-2; 7 bases fit TRBD1. V trimming: 4 bases; J trimming: 13 bases; junction bases outside the gene matches: 18. Germline V CDR1 and CDR2: SGHAT, FQNNGV. The CDR3 spans 15 residues. Here the CDR3 reads CASSSYRGPLRRLTF. CDR3 bases: TGTGCCAGCAGCTCCTACAGGGGACCCCTCCGACGACTCACCTTC.

This clonotype was found a few times. V and J are TRBV20-1 and TRBJ1-5; possible D gene TRBD1, 6 bases. V lost 0 bases and J lost 6, with 12 bases in between. The CDR3 covers 14 residues. CDR1 and CDR2 (germline): DFQATT, SNEGSKA (reference sequence). The CDR3 reads CSARDSGRGQPQHF. The CDR3 region has the DNA TGCAGTGCTAGAGATTCAGGCAGGGGTCAGCCCCAGCATTTT.

This clonotype appeared many times. The chain couples TRBV4-2 to TRBJ2-7; D remains ambiguous. Germline-derived CDR1 and CDR2 are LGHNA and YNFKEQ. CDR3 length equals 14 residues. Deletions cut 0 bases from V and 0 bases from J, with 6 bases between. In DNA form, the CDR3 reads TGTGCCAGCAGCCAAGAGGCAGGCTCCTACGAGCAGTACTTC. It encodes CASSQEAGSYEQYF.

This clonotype appeared many times. J is TRBJ1-3 and V is TRBV20-1, with a tentative D call TRBD1 (5 bases). CDR3 length: 13 residues. Per germline, CDR1 DFQATT and CDR2 SNEGSKA (reference sequence). Here the CDR3 reads CGLAQGSGNTIYF. As DNA, the CDR3 is TGCGGGCTCGCTCAGGGAAGCGGAAACACCATATATTTT.

For the CDR3, the DNA is TGTGCCAGCAGTTATAGTCCGACAGGGGAGGGCTACACCTTC. Amino acids: CASSYSPTGEGYTF. This rearrangement joins TRBV6-5 to TRBJ1-2; TRBD1 matches 8 bases. Germline-derived CDR1 and CDR2 are MNHEY and SVGAGI. This CDR3 has 14 residues. The J segment lost 8 bases and the V segment lost 3 bases, leaving 8 bases of the junction unmatched.